This TCR beta chain is drawn from a study of beta chain features in type 1 diabetes (dated by TCRdb to between 2017 and 2018). About the study as a whole: Patients and healthy donors did not differ in mean age, gender distribution, total cell number or subset yield. Across all samples, 107,917,701 sorted cells were examined, and cell number per subset correlated strongly with RNA yield. The study compared the TCRB repertoires of sorted circulating CD4+ T cell subsets in recently diagnosed type 1 diabetes patients with those in matched healthy donors. Regulatory and stem cell-like memory subsets were isolated from only 8 patients and roughly 8 healthy donors, whereas naive and central memory subsets came from all 30 or so donors.

CDR1 and CDR2, per the germline V gene, are SGDLS and YYNGEE. V was cut back by 3 bases and J by 0 bases, leaving a gap of 3 bases between them. The CDR3, from cysteine to phenylalanine, totals 12 residues. The only DNA kept is the CDR3, 36 bases in frame from the first base. Study-level results and caveats: Naive, central memory and regulatory TCRB repertoires appeared to be more similar among patients than among healthy donors. Shorter templates might have been favored by PCR, but patient and control samples were amplified and corrected together, so both groups would have been affected equally by any skew. Because cDNA rather than genomic DNA was sequenced, highly expressing activated cells could have been over-represented, although no difference in activation and CD3 levels was found between groups. At VDJ recombination sites, type 1 diabetes patients had fewer insertions and more deleted nucleotides, which implies abnormalities in thymic rearrangement. A moderate but significant shortening of TCRB CDR3 length was observed in type 1 diabetes patients in all four CD4+ subsets. Because small numbers of individuals were included in the HLA sub-analyses, any influence of HLA type on TCRB rearrangement was left unresolved.

A word on this clone: Its antigen is currently not known. No base quality information exists; no much larger clone differs at one position.

Each donor gave one peripheral blood draw, averaging roughly 120 mL, which was collected into heparinised tubes. Using a panel that included CD45RO, CCR7, CD25, CD127, CD95 and CD27, naive, central memory, regulatory and stem cell-like memory CD4+ T cells were sorted on a BD FACSAria II. All sorted populations exceeded 95% purity. PBMCs were isolated right away by Lymphoprep density gradient centrifugation and were stained directly, without culture. To minimize batch effects, samples were stained and sorted in pairs, one healthy donor with one patient per experiment. The High Capacity cDNA Reverse Transcription Kit was used to reverse transcribe all of the isolated RNA, meaning that expressed TCRB transcripts were what got sequenced. Deep immunoSEQ sequencing was performed on naive, central memory and regulatory T cell samples, with an average of roughly 3.6 million total reads per sample. After sorted cells were lysed in RLT buffer, RNA was extracted with DNase-treated RNeasy Micro or Mini kits, with the choice depending on cell number. Each cell subset was processed on its own to prevent cross-contamination, while patient and healthy donor samples were processed together. Using the immunoSEQ multiplex PCR, TCRB sequences were amplified from cDNA into 87-bp fragments spanning the CDR3 region. Sequencing of the amplicons was done on the Illumina HiSeq platform. In the authors' own workflow: PCR bias was corrected computationally using synthetic template baselines, and reads within Hamming distance 2 were collapsed, with unmergeable singletons discarded. Reads were aligned against IMGT so that V, D and J genes, CDR3 length and insertions or deletions at six rearrangement sites could be assigned. Clonotype counts were normalized to sorted cell number within each subset before computing true diversity and Gini coefficients with the tcR R package. The overlap coefficient, calculated on TCRB nucleotide sequences, was used to quantify repertoire sharing. Out-of-frame TCRB sequences from naive cells were analyzed as a proxy for the pre-selection repertoire. TCRdb mirrors the immuneACCESS table, restricted to in-frame sequences. Some clones are absent from its copies; in checked studies, under half trace to an unresolved V gene, and the reason for the others is unknown. V and J calls plus clone size are reproduced from that table; the DNA served to infer D and trimming. For this sample the table gives about 360,000 clones, of which 10% to 15% were detected only once. Less than 0.02% of the sample lies in the top ten.

The V and J genes are TRBV9 and TRBJ1-2; there is no confident call for the D gene. Sequencing was carried out using naive CD4+ T cells from blood. This specimen's cell subset or site label, per the study, means: true naive CD4+ T cells. The receptor comes from a man aged 18 to 30 in good health. Read as DNA, the sequence is TGTGCCAGCAGCGGAGCTAACTATGGCTACACCTTC. Translated, it reads CASSGANYGYTF.